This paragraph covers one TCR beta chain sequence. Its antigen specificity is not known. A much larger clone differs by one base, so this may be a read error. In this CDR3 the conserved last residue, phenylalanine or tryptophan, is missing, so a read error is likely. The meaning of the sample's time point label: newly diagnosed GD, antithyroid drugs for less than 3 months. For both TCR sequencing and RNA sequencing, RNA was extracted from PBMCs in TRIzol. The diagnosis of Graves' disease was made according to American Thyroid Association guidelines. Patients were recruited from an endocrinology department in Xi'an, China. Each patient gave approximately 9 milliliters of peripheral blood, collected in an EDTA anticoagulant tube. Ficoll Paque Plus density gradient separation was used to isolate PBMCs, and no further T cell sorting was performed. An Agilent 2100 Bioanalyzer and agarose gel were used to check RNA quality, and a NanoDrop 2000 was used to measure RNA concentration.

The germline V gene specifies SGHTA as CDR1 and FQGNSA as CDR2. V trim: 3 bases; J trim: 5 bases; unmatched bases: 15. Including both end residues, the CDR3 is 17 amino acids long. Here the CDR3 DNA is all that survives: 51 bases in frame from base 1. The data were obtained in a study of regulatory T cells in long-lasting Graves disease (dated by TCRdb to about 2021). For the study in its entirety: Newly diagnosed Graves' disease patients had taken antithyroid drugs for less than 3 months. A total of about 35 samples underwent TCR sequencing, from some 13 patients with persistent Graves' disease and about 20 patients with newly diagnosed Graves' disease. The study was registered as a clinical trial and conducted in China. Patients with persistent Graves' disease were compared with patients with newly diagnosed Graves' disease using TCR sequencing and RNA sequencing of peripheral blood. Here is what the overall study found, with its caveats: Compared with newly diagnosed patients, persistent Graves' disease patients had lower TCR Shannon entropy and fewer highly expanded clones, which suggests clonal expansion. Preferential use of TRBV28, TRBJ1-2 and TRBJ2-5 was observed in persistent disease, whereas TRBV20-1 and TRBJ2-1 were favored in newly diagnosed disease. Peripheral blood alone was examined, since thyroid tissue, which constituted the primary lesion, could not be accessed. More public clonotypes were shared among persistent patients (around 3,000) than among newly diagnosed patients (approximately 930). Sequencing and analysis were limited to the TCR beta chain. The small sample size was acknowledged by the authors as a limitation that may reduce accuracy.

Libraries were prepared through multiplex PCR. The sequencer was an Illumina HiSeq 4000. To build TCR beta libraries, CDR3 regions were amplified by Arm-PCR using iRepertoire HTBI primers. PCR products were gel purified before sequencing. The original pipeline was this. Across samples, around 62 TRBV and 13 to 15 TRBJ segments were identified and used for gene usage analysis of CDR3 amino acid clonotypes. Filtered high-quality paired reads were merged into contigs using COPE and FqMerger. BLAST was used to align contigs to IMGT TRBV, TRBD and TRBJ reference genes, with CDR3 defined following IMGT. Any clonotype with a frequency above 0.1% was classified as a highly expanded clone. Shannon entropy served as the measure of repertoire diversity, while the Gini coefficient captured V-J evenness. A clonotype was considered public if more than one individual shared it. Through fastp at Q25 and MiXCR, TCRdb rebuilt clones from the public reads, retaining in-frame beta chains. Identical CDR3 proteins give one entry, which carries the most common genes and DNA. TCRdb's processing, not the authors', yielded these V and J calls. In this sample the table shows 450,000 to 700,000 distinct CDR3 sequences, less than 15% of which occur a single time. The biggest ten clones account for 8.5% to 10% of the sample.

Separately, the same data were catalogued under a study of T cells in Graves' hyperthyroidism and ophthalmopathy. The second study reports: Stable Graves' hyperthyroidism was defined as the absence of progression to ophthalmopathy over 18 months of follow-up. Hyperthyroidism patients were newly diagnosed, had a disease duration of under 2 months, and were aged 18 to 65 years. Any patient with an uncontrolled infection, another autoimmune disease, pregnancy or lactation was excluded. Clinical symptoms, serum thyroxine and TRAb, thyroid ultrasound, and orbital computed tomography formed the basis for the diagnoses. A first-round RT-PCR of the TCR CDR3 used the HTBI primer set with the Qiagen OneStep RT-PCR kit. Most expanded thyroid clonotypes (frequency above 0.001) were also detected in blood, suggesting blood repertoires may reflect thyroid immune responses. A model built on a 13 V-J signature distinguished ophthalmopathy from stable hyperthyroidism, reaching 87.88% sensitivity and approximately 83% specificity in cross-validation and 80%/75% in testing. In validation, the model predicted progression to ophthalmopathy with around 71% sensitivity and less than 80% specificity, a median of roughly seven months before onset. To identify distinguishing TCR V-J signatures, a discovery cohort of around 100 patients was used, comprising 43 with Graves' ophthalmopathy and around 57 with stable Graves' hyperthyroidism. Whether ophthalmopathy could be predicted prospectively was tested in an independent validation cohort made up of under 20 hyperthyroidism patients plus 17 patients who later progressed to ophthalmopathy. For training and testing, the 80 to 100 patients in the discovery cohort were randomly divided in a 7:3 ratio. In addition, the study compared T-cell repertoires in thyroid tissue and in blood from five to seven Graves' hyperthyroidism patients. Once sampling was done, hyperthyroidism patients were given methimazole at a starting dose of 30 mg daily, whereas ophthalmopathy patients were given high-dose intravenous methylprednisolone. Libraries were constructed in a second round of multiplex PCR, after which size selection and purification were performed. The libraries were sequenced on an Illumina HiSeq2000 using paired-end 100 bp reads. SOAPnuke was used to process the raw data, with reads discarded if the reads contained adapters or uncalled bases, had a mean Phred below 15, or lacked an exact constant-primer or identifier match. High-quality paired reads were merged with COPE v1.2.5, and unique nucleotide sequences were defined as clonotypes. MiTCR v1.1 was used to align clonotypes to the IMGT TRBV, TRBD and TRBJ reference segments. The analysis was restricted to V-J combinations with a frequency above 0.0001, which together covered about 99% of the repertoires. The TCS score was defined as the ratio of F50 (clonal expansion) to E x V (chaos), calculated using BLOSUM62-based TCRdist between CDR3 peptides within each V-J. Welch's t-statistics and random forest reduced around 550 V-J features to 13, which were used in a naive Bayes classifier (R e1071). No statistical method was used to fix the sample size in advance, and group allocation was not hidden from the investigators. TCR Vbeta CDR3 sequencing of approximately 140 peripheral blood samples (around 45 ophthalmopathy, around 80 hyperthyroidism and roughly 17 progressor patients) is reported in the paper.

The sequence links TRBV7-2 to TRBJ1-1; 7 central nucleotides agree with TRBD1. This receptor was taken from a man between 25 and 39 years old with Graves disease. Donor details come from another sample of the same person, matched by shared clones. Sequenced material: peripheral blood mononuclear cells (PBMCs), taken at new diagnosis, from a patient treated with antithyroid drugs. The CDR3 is CASSFGRLGQLLTEAFL. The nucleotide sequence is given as TGTGCCAGCAGCTTTGGTCGATTGGGACAGCTCCTTACTGAAGCTTTCCTT.